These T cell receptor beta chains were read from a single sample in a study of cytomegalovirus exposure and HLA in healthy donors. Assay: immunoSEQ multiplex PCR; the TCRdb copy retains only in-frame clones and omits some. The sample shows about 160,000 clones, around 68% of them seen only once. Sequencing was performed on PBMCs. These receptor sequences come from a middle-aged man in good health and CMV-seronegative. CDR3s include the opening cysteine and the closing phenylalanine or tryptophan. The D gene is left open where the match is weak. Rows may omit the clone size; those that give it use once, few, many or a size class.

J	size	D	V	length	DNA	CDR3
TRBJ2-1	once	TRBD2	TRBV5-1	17	TGCGCCAGCAGCTTGGGCGGACTAGCGGGGAGGTACAATGAGCAGTTCTTC	CASSLGGLAGRYNEQFF
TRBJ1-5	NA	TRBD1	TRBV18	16	TGTGCCAGCTCACCACTGGGACAGGGTGGCAATCAGCCCCAGCATTTT	CASSPLGQGGNQPQHF
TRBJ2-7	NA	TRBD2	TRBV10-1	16	TGCGCCAGCAGTGGGTCCAGCGGGGGCTACCCTAATGAGCAGTACTTC	CASSGSSGGYPNEQYF
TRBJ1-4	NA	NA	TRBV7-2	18	TGTGCCAGCAGCTCTTCAGGGAGGGGTAGCGTTGATAATGAAAAACTGTTTTTT	CASSSSGRGSVDNEKLFF
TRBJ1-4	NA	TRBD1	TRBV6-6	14	TGTGCCAGCAGCCAACAGGGGGCGAGTGAAAAACTGTTTTTT	CASSQQGASEKLFF
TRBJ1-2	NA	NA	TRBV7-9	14	TGTGCCAGCAGCTTTTCGGTCCCGTTCTATGGCTACACCTTC	CASSFSVPFYGYTF
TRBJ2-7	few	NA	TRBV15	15	TGTGCCACCAGCAGAGTCGGCAGGGGTTCCGACGAGCAGTACTTC	CATSRVGRGSDEQYF
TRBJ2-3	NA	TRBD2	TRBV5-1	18	TGCGCCAGCAGCTCCGGGACTAGCGGGGGCCCGAGCACAGATACGCAGTATTTT	CASSSGTSGGPSTDTQYF
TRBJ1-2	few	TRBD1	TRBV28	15	TGTGCCAGCAGTTCCGGGGGACAGGGGGCGGATGGCTACACCTTC	CASSSGGQGADGYTF
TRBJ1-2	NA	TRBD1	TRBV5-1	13	TGCGCCAGCAGCTTGACGACAGGGGGCGGCTACACCTTC	CASSLTTGGGYTF
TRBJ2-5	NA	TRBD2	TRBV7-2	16	TGTGCCAGCAGCTTAGGCCCTAGCGGGGGGCAAGAGACCCAGTACTTC	CASSLGPSGGQETQYF
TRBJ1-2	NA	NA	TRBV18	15	TGTGCCAGCTCACCCCAGGACACAAAAGGGTATGGCTACACCTTC	CASSPQDTKGYGYTF
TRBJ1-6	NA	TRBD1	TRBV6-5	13	TGTGCCAGCAGCAAGGACAGGAATTCACCCCTCCACTTT	CASSKDRNSPLHF
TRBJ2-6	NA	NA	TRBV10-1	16	TGCGCCTACAGGGGGGGAGCTGGGTCTGGGGCCAACGTCCTGACTTTC	CAYRGGAGSGANVLTF
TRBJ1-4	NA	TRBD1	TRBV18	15	TGTGCCAGCTCACTCAGACAGGGATCTAATGAAAAACTGTTTTTT	CASSLRQGSNEKLFF
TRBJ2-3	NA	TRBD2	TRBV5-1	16	TGCGCCAGCAGCTTGTCCCGGGGGGGGAGCACAGATACGCAGTATTTT	CASSLSRGGSTDTQYF
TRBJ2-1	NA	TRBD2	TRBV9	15	TGTGCCAGCAGTGCACGGGGGGGAGGTCACAATGAGCAGTTCTTC	CASSARGGGHNEQFF
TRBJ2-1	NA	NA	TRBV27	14	TGTGCCAGCAGTTTATCCGGTATTCGCAATGAGCAGTTCTTC	CASSLSGIRNEQFF
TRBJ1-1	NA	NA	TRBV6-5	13	TGTGCCAGCAGTTCCACGGTTCAAACTGAAGCTTTCTTT	CASSSTVQTEAFF
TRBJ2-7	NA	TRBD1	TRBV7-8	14	TGTGCCAGCAGCTTAGAACAGGGGGCCTACGAGCAGTACTTC	CASSLEQGAYEQYF
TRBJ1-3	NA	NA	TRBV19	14	TGTGCCAGTTATGACAGGCTCACTGGAAACACCATATATTTT	CASYDRLTGNTIYF
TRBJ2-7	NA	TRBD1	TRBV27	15	TGTGCCAGCAGTGCACCGGGACAGGTACCCTACGAGCAGTACTTC	CASSAPGQVPYEQYF
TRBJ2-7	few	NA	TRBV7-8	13	TGTGCCAGCAGCTTAGAACAGGGTGGCGAGCAGTACTTC	CASSLEQGGEQYF
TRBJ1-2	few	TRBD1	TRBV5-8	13	TGTGCCAGCAGCATCCAGACAGGGCGTGGCTACACCTTC	CASSIQTGRGYTF
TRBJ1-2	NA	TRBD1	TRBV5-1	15	TGCGCCAGCAGCTTCTCGACAGGGGCCAACTATGGCTACACCTTC	CASSFSTGANYGYTF
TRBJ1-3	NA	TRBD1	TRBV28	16	TGTGCCAGCAGTTCCACGGGACAGGTCTACGGAAACACCATATATTTT	CASSSTGQVYGNTIYF
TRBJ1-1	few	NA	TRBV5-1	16	TGCGCCAGCAGCTTGGGACAGATAAGGGTGAACACTGAAGCTTTCTTT	CASSLGQIRVNTEAFF
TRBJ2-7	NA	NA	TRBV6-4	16	TGTGCCAGCAGTGTGTCCTACGGGTTGTCGGCCGGGGAGCAGTACTTC	CASSVSYGLSAGEQYF
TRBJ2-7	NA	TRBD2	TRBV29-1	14	TGCAGCGTTGAATTAGCGGGGGGCCGGTACGAGCAGTACTTC	CSVELAGGRYEQYF
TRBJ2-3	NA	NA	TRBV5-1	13	TGCGCCAGCAGCTTGGCGGCCGGGGATACGCAGTATTTT	CASSLAAGDTQYF
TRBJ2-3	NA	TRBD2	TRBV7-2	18	TGTGCCAGCAGCTTAGTGTGGCTAGCGGGGGGTCGCACAGATACGCAGTATTTT	CASSLVWLAGGRTDTQYF
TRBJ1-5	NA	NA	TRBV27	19	TGTGCCAGCAGTTTACTGGGGGGAACGAACAGGTATAGCAATCAGCCCCAGCATTTT	CASSLLGGTNRYSNQPQHF
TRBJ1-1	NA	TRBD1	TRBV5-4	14	TGTGCCAGCAGCCCGACAGGGGGGGACACTGAAGCTTTCTTT	CASSPTGGDTEAFF
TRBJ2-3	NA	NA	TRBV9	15	TGTGCCAGCAGCGTAGCCAGCGGGAGCACAGATACGCAGTATTTT	CASSVASGSTDTQYF
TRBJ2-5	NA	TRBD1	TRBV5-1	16	TGCGCCAGCAGCTTATTGGGGACAGGGTCGGCTCGGGAGCAGTACTTC	CASSLLGTGSAREQYF
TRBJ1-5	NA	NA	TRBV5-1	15	TGCGCCAGCAGACCCTCAGGGGAAAGGAATCAGCCCCAGCATTTT	CASRPSGERNQPQHF
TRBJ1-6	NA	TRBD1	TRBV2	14	TGTGCCAGCAGTGAGGGACAGGGGCTATCACCCCTCCACTTT	CASSEGQGLSPLHF
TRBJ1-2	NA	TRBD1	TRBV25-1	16	TGTGCCAGCAGTCCATTCAGGGGGTCCACTAACTATGGCTACACCTTC	CASSPFRGSTNYGYTF
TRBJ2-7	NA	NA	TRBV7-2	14	TGTGCCAGCAGCTTAGGAGGGATCTGGTACGAGCAGTACTTC	CASSLGGIWYEQYF
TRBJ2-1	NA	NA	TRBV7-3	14	TGTGCCAGCAGCTTAAGTACGAGTTCCCATGAGCAGTTCTTC	CASSLSTSSHEQFF
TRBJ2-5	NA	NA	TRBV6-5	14	TGTGCCAGCAGTTACGGGGGGGCGCGTGAGACCCAGTACTTC	CASSYGGARETQYF
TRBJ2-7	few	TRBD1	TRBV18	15	TGTGCCAGCTCACTCATGGGACAGGGGGCGAACGAGCAGTACTTC	CASSLMGQGANEQYF
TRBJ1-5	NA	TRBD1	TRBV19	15	TGTGCCAGTAGTCGATGGACAGGGACAGATCAGCCCCAGCATTTT	CASSRWTGTDQPQHF
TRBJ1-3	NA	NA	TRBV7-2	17	TGTGCCAGCAGCTCCCCGGGGGCGGGGGATGCTGGAAACACCATATATTTT	CASSSPGAGDAGNTIYF
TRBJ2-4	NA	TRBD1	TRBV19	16	TGTGCCAGTAGCCCTCCCGGGACAGGGCACAAAAACATTCAGTACTTC	CASSPPGTGHKNIQYF
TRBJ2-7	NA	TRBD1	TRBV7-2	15	TGTGCCAGCAGCTCTCCTAGACAGGGTATCTACGAGCAGTACTTC	CASSSPRQGIYEQYF
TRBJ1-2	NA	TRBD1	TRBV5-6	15	TGTGCCAGCAGCCCCCAGGGGGCCATTAACTATGGCTACACCTTC	CASSPQGAINYGYTF
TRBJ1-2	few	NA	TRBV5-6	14	TGTGCCAGCAGCTTGGAACGGGGGGCTTATGGCTACACCTTC	CASSLERGAYGYTF
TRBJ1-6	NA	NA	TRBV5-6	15	TGTGCCAGCAGCCCCCCGAGAGGGCGGAACTCACCCCTCCACTTT	CASSPPRGRNSPLHF
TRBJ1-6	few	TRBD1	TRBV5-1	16	TGCGCCAGCAGCTTCCTTGGACAGGACTTTAATTCACCCCTCCACTTT	CASSFLGQDFNSPLHF
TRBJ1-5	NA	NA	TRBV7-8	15	TGTGCCAGCAGCTTAACGGACAGCGCAAATCAGCCCCAGCATTTT	CASSLTDSANQPQHF
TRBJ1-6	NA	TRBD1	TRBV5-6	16	TGTGCCAGCAGGTTGTTGACAGGGGGGTATAATTCACCCCTCCACTTT	CASRLLTGGYNSPLHF
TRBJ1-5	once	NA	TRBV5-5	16	TGTGCCAGCAGCTTGGTTGGGTCAGGGTGGACTCAGCCCCAGCATTTT	CASSLVGSGWTQPQHF
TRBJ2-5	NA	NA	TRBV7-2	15	TGTGCCAGCAACGTGGGGGCGGGGGTGGGGGAGACCCAGTACTTC	CASNVGAGVGETQYF
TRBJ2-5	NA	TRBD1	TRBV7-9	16	TGTGCCAGCAGCACTTCGGGACAGGCAATCGGGGAGACCCAGTACTTC	CASSTSGQAIGETQYF
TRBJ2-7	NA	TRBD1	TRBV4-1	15	TGCGCCAGCAGCCAAACCGGGACAGGGAGTAACGAGCAGTACTTC	CASSQTGTGSNEQYF
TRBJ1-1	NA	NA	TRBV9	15	TGTGCCAGCAGCGTAGGCGAGGGAGCACGGGCTGAAGCTTTCTTT	CASSVGEGARAEAFF